The 26 T cell receptor beta chains below come from one sample, sequenced in a study of shared clonotypes between healthy human individuals. Profiled with immunoSEQ multiplex PCR; TCRdb holds only in-frame clones, not every one. The data contain about 1.1 million clones, approximately 80% of them singletons. Specimen: memory CD4+ T cells from PBMCs. Subset reported: CD45RA-negative fraction. These receptors originate from a man between 18 and 35 years old in good health. Some clones in this sample may be carry-over from other donors' samples.

The chain is built from TRBV12-1 and TRBJ1-2. TRBV12-1 is deemed a pseudogene. This CDR3 spans 14 amino acids. CDR3 amino acids: CASSFNQAGYGYTF. In DNA, the CDR3 is TGTGCCAGCAGCTTTAACCAGGCGGGGTATGGCTACACCTTC.

This chain joins TRBV7-6 and TRBJ2-1; 8 bases are a match to TRBD2. The trim removed 1 base at V and 5 bases at J, leaving 1 base unmatched. Germline V lookup: CDR1 SGHVS, CDR2 FNYEAQ. The CDR3 is 14 residues long. CDR3 sequence reads: CASSLVAGNNEQFF. In DNA form, the CDR3 reads TGTGCCAGCAGCTTAGTAGCGGGGAACAATGAGCAGTTCTTC.

The chain is built from TRBV29-1 and TRBJ2-6; D possibly uses TRBD1 or TRBD2 (5 bases each). This CDR3 has 14 amino acids. Germline values: CDR1 SQVTM, CDR2 ANQGSEA. V was shortened by 3 bases and J by 4 bases, with 10 bases between the two germline ends. The CDR3 protein is CSVDPGTGANVLTF. CDR3 DNA sequence: TGCAGCGTTGATCCGGGGACGGGGGCCAACGTCCTGACTTTC.

The chain joins TRBV29-1 to TRBJ1-1; unclear D gene. With 2 bases removed from V and 1 base from J, the gap between germline ends came to 5 bases. In germline, CDR1 is SQVTM, CDR2 ANQGSEA. The CDR3 sequence is 12 residues long. The DNA of the CDR3 is TGCAGCGTTGAACAAAGGAACACTGAAGCTTTCTTT. Translated: CSVEQRNTEAFF.

V gene TRBV7-3 combines with J gene TRBJ2-1; 11 bases line up with TRBD2. In germline, CDR1 is SGHTA, CDR2 FQGTGA. V lost 3 bases to trimming and J lost 8 bases; unmatched junction nucleotides: 6. There are 15 residues in the CDR3. The chain's CDR3 is CASSFEGLAGDEQFF. As DNA, the CDR3 is TGTGCCAGCAGCTTTGAAGGACTAGCGGGCGATGAGCAGTTCTTC.

This clone was observed once. The chain links TRBV4-1 to TRBJ1-5; maybe TRBD1 (5 bases). Trimming left V 0 bases short and J 5 bases short, with 11 bases between. Germline loops: CDR1 MGHRA, CDR2 YSYEKL. The CDR3 runs 15 residues. The CDR3 DNA reads TGCGCCAGCAGCCAAGATCGGGGCCGAGATCAGCCCCAGCATTTT. Protein product: CASSQDRGRDQPQHF.

Comments on this clone: At one boundary the junction diverges from the germline segment, which might be a read error. The chain links TRBV5-1 to TRBJ2-7, with 7 bases identical to TRBD1. This CDR3 spans 15 amino acids. Looked up from germline, CDR1 is SGHRS and CDR2 is YFSETQ. The chain's CDR3 is CASSLGRGLVTEQYF. The CDR3 DNA sequence: TGCGCCAGCAGTTTGGGTAGGGGGCTAGTAACTGAGCAGTACTTC.

The chain carries TRBV29-1 and TRBJ2-3, with D tentatively TRBD2 (5 bases). This CDR3 is built from 15 residues. The V end was cut by 7 bases, the J end by 0 bases, with 17 bases between. In germline, CDR1 is SQVTM, CDR2 ANQGSEA. The CDR3 DNA sequence: TGCAGCGCCGCGATGGGGAGCACTAGCACAGATACGCAGTATTTT. Protein sequence: CSAAMGSTSTDTQYF.

The chain joins TRBV28 to TRBJ2-7; TRBD1 aligns across 7 bases. The CDR3 contains 13 residues. The germline CDR1 and CDR2 sequences are MDHEN and SYDVKM. The DNA of the CDR3 is TGTGCGCGCAGACCCGGACAGGCTAACGAGCAGTACTTC. The encoded protein is CARRPGQANEQYF.

The rearrangement joins TRBV7-7 to TRBJ2-2; a weak D match, TRBD2 (6 bases). V lost 5 bases and J 5 bases, leaving 9 bases between the germline ends. This CDR3 has 13 residues. Germline CDR1 SSHAT, CDR2 FNYEAQ (reference sequence). CDR3 loop: CASSTTSTGELFF. The CDR3 DNA reads as TGTGCCAGCAGCACGACTAGTACCGGGGAGCTGTTTTTT.

The CDR3 protein is CSAGWPQETQYF. In nucleotides, the CDR3 is TGCAGCGCTGGTTGGCCCCAAGAGACCCAGTACTTC. The rearrangement links TRBV29-1 to TRBJ2-5, with D unclear. Trimming removed 7 bases from V and 1 base from J, with 10 bases in between. Per the germline V gene, CDR1 is SQVTM and CDR2 is ANQGSEA. The CDR3 runs to 12 residues.

The chain has TRBV6-6 and TRBJ2-7; D may be TRBD1 or TRBD2 (5 bases each). The CDR3 runs to 15 residues. V lost 2 bases to trimming and J lost 2 bases, with 13 bases between them. CDR1 and CDR2 (germline): MNHNY, SVGAGI (reference sequence). The CDR3 is CASSYGQGPTYEQYF. In DNA form, the CDR3 reads TGTGCCAGCAGTTACGGGCAGGGACCTACCTACGAGCAGTACTTC.

The chain carries TRBV7-8 and TRBJ1-2; 7 bases are a match to TRBD1. This CDR3 is built from 15 residues. The V gene end was trimmed by 7 bases and the J gene end by 13 bases; junction bases not matched to a gene: 21. The germline V gene has CDR1 SGHVS and CDR2 FQNEAQ. The CDR3 nucleotides are TGTGCCAGCACCCTATTGACAGGGTTGGGGGTTTTTCGCACCTTC. It yields the protein CASTLLTGLGVFRTF.

J is TRBJ2-7 and V is TRBV6-5; D might be TRBD1 (6 bases). This CDR3 region has 14 residues. Germline V CDR1 and CDR2: MNHEY, SVGAGI. Trimming took 4 bases from V and 3 from J, leaving 13 bases between them. CDR3 bases: TGTGCCAGCAGTTCCCCGCCAGGGGTCTACGAGCAGTACTTC. This gives the protein CASSSPPGVYEQYF.

In regard to this clone: The sample contains more than one DNA sequence encoding this CDR3. The gene calls are TRBV7-2 and TRBJ1-5; the D is unclear. This CDR3 contains 15 residues. Trimming removed 5 bases from V and 0 bases from J, with 11 bases in between. Germline V gene lookup returns CDR1 SGHTA and CDR2 FQGNSA. The CDR3 is CASSLVGVSNQPQHF. The CDR3 nucleotides are TGTGCCAGCAGCCTAGTCGGGGTTAGCAATCAGCCCCAGCATTTT. Variable domain in full (rest from reference TRBV7-2 and TRBJ1-5): GAGVSQSPSNKVTEKGKDVELRCDPISGHTALYWYRQSLGQGLEFLIYFQGNSAPDKSGLPSDRFSAERTGGSVSTLTIQRTQQEDSAVYLCASSLVGVSNQPQHFGDGTRLSIL.

The CDR3 nucleotides read TGTGCCAGCAGCCTATATCCCCAGAACACTGAAGCTTTCTTT. This codes for CASSLYPQNTEAFF. The rearrangement links TRBV7-2 to TRBJ1-1; D is unresolved. Germline V CDR1 and CDR2: SGHTA, FQGNSA. Trimming took 5 bases from V and 1 from J, leaving 11 bases between them. The CDR3 consists of 14 residues.

The chain carries TRBV5-1 and TRBJ1-2, with unresolved D. There are 14 residues in the CDR3. The ends were cut back, 3 bases at V and 0 bases at J, with 9 bases in the middle. CDR1 is SGHRS and CDR2 is YFSETQ in the germline V gene. The CDR3 region is CASSYTEANYGYTF. The DNA for the CDR3 is TGCGCCAGCAGCTACACCGAGGCTAACTATGGCTACACCTTC.

The chain combines TRBV7-2 with TRBJ2-7, with 7 bases matching TRBD1. The germline CDR1 and CDR2 sequences are SGHTA and FQGNSA. The CDR3 covers 14 residues. V shed 5 bases and J 6 bases; nucleotides not matched to a gene: 10. The CDR3 region has the DNA TGTGCCAGCAGCCCTGGGACAGCCAGATCCGAGCAGTACTTC. Its protein is CASSPGTARSEQYF.

The chain is built from TRBV9 and TRBJ2-3, with D possibly matching TRBD2 (5 bases). There are 15 residues in the CDR3. CDR1 SGDLS and CDR2 YYNGEE come from the germline V gene. Trimming shortened V by 3 bases and J by 2 bases, and 13 bases separated the two germline ends. The CDR3 DNA reads as TGTGCCAGCAGCGCCCGAGCGGCAGACACAGATACGCAGTATTTT. It specifies CASSARAADTDTQYF.

This clone was recorded only once. The genes are TRBV30 and TRBJ2-3, with TRBD2 matching over 7 bases. The CDR3 has 12 residues. Germline V gene lookup returns CDR1 GTSNPN and CDR2 SVGIG (reference sequence). V was clipped by 3 bases and J by 6 bases; unmatched bases: 3. CDR3 sequence (DNA): TGTGCCTGGAGCGGGGAGGGGGATACGCAGTATTTT. Its protein product is CAWSGEGDTQYF.

The CDR3 loop reads CASSPGQGVSGGYTF. For the CDR3, the DNA is TGCGCCAGCAGCCCGGGACAGGGAGTTTCCGGCGGCTACACCTTC. The chain carries TRBV4-1 and TRBJ1-2; TRBD1 aligns across 9 bases. V lost 4 bases, J lost 8 bases, and 11 bases stayed unmatched. Per germline, CDR1 MGHRA and CDR2 YSYEKL. The CDR3 contains 15 residues.

The chain recombines TRBV13 with TRBJ2-5; 8 bases match TRBD2. CDR1 is PRHDT, CDR2 FYEKMQ, per germline (reference sequence). The CDR3 loop spans 14 amino acids. Trimming cost V 4 bases and J 10 bases; bases outside gene matches: 11. The CDR3 loop is CASSSTSGRRGQYF. Here the CDR3 DNA reads TGTGCCAGCAGCTCAACTAGCGGCCGACGAGGCCAGTACTTC.

A note on this clone: This CDR3 is also generated by other DNA sequences in the sample. The chain has TRBV28 and TRBJ2-1; a weak D match, TRBD1 (5 bases). The ends were cut back, 1 base at V and 1 base at J, with 8 bases in the middle. Germline V gene data show CDR1 as MDHEN and CDR2 as SYDVKM. The CDR3 has 15 residues. CDR3 residues: CASSLSAGSYNEQFF. The DNA for the CDR3 is TGTGCCAGCAGTTTATCGGCAGGGTCCTACAATGAGCAGTTCTTC.

V and J are TRBV19 and TRBJ2-1; D possibly corresponds to TRBD2 (5 bases). Germline V gives CDR1 LNHDA, CDR2 SQIVND (reference sequence). The germline V and J ends were trimmed by 4 bases and 8 bases, with 12 bases remaining between them. The CDR3 runs to 13 residues. CDR3: CASSKVGADEQFF. The CDR3 DNA reads TGTGCCAGTAGTAAGGTGGGAGCCGATGAGCAGTTCTTC. Looking up the rest from reference TRBV19 and TRBJ2-1 gives the full variable domain: DGGITQSPKYLFRKEGQNVTLSCEQNLNHDAMYWYRQDPGQGLRLIYYSQIVNDFQKGDIAEGYSVSREKKESFPLTVTSAQKNPTAFYLCASSKVGADEQFFGPGTRLTVL.

This sequence joins TRBV5-1 and TRBJ2-1; unclear D gene. Between the trimmed V and J ends, which lost 2 bases and 8 bases, there was a span of 11 bases. CDR1 SGHRS and CDR2 YFSETQ come from the germline V gene. The CDR3 sequence is 13 residues long. The CDR3 spells CASSFAFGDEQFF. The CDR3, as DNA: TGCGCCAGCAGCTTCGCTTTCGGCGATGAGCAGTTCTTC. The complete variable domain, with remaining parts taken from reference TRBV5-1 and TRBJ2-1, reads KAGVTQTPRYLIKTRGQQVTLSCSPISGHRSVSWYQQTPGQGLQFLFEYFSETQRNKGNFPGRFSGRQFSNSRSEMNVSTLELGDSALYLCASSFAFGDEQFFGPGTRLTVL.

The chain has TRBV7-6 and TRBJ1-5; no firm D call. V was shortened by 0 bases and J by 5 bases, with 5 bases between the two germline ends. The CDR3 spans 13 residues. Germline lookup yields CDR1 SGHVS and CDR2 FNYEAQ. The CDR3 nucleotides read TGTGCCAGCAGCTTAGCGAAGGATCAGCCCCAGCATTTT. Protein product: CASSLAKDQPQHF.